This T cell receptor beta chain originates from a study of regulatory T cells in long-lasting Graves disease. Across the study: Patients with persistent Graves' disease had over 5 years of antithyroid drugs and persistent TSH receptor antibodies. The study's findings and limits: The study found persistent patients shared more public clonotypes (more than 2,500) than new patients (over 900). Favored gene segments in persistent disease were TRBV28, TRBJ1-2 and TRBJ2-5.

From germline, CDR1 is LNHDA and CDR2 SQIVND (reference sequence). This CDR3 comprises 17 residues. V was clipped by 5 bases and J by 1 base; unmatched bases: 12. As to this clonotype: Its antigen is not known.

Building of the TCR beta libraries involved iRepertoire HTBI primers and Arm-PCR of CDR3 regions. Using its own MiXCR run on the multiplex PCR reads, TCRdb lists one record per CDR3 protein. The sample lists approximately 400,000 distinct CDR3 sequences, roughly 20% seen once, with 25% to 30% in the top ten. Specified time point: persistent/refractory GD, antithyroid drugs over 5 years with positive TRAb. After RNA was extracted from PBMCs, the TCR library was made from it. EDTA tubes were used for drawing 8.5 to 9 milliliters of peripheral blood. The rearrangement uses TRBV19 and TRBJ2-5, with 8 bases matching TRBD2. The source is a woman in her forties with Graves disease. The sample in question was peripheral blood mononuclear cells (PBMCs), obtained when the disease was refractory, from a patient treated with antithyroid drugs. The CDR3 here is CASSGLAGPTGQETQYF. CDR3 DNA: TGTGCCAGTAGTGGACTAGCTGGTCCGACCGGCCAAGAGACCCAGTACTTC.